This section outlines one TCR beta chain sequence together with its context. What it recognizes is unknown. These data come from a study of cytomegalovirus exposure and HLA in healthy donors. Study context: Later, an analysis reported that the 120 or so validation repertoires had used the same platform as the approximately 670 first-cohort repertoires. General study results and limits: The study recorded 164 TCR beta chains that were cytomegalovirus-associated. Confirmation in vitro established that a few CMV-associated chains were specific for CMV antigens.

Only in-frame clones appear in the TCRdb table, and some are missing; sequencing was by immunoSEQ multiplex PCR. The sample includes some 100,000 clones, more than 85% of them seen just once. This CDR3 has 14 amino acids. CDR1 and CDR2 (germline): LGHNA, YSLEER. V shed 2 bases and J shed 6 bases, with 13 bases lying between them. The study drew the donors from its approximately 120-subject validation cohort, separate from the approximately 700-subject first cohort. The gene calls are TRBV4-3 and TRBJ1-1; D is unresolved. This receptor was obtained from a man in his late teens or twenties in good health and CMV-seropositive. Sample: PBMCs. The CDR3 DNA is TGCGCCAGCAGCCAAACCCCCCGCCAGTCTGAAGCTTTCTTT. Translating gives CASSQTPRQSEAFF.